This T cell receptor (beta chain) was sequenced during a study of CD8+ T cells in alopecia areata. With respect to this clone: Its cognate antigen is unknown.

Study conclusions and caveats: Scalp clonality, together with expanded CD8+ clones among the top 100, fell significantly with tofacitinib. Sequencing of scalp samples also includes resident alphabeta T cells from normal skin. Researchers report lesional scalp, most notably alopecia totalis/universalis, outstripped normal scalp in clonality.

cDNA reverse transcribed from extracted RNA served as the sequencing template. Method: immunoSEQ multiplex PCR; TCRdb's copy keeps in-frame clones and lacks some. The sample has about 140,000 clones, about 88% seen once; the top ten hold about 13%. Sample treatment: oral pan-JAK inhibitor, 5-10 mg twice daily. In alopecia areata patients, both lesional scalp punch biopsies and peripheral blood were collected. Germline V gene lookup returns CDR1 MNHEY and CDR2 SMNVEV (reference sequence). CDR3 length: 14 amino acids. Trimming took off 0 bases at V and 5 bases at J, with 10 bases between the two ends. Specimen: CD8+ T cells sorted from blood, collected at week 4, from a patient treated with tofacitinib. The rearrangement uses TRBV27 and TRBJ1-1; D gene uncertain. This clonotype originated in a human donor with alopecia areata. CDR3 nucleotides: TGTGCCAGCAGTTTATCAGAAGGGAATACTGAAGCTTTCTTT. Its protein product is CASSLSEGNTEAFF.